This paragraph covers one TCR beta chain sequence. What it binds is not known. The sample belongs to a study of CXCR3-negative and CXCR3-positive naive CD8 T cells. Through 5' RACE with UMI labels, the TRB cDNA libraries were prepared. TCRdb re-called the 5' RACE reads and shows each CDR3 protein once, DNA omitted. The sample table sets out 90,000 to 100,000 distinct CDR3 sequences. Study results and caveats: The study found comparably high diversity in both naive subsets and much lower diversity in memory CD8+ cells. Similar TRBV-TRBJ usage characterized naive CXCR3-negative and CXCR3-positive cells; memory cells differed. Higher TRB CDR3 hydrophobicity marked CXCR3-positive naive cells relative to CXCR3-negative naive cells.

The sample comprised naive CXCR3+ CD8+ T cells from blood. Subset given: CD45RO-CCR7+CD27+CD95- naive CD8+ T cells expressing CXCR3 (TNR3+). The clonotype was recovered from a human donor in good health. Some clones in this sample may be carry-over from other donors' samples.

CDR3 amino acids: CASSFKPGPLFGYTF. The V gene is TRBV6-2 or TRBV6-3, the J gene TRBJ1-2; checking the TCRdb D call of TRBD1 is not possible without DNA. Germline V gene lookup returns CDR1 MNHEY and CDR2 SVGEGT. The CDR3 consists of 15 residues.